A single sample gave rise to the 29 T cell receptor beta chains below, sequenced in a study of blood T cell repertoires in COVID-19. Here immunoSEQ multiplex PCR was the method, and the copy in TCRdb shows in-frame clones only, minus some. The sample holds 150,000 to 200,000 clones, around 86% seen once. The material sequenced was peripheral blood. The receptors come from a man aged 50 to 60 with active or convalescent COVID-19.

The CDR3 spells CSVIADDTDTQYF. CDR3 nucleotides: TGCAGCGTTATCGCGGATGACACAGATACGCAGTATTTT. The genes are TRBV29-1 and TRBJ2-3; no firm D call. The CDR3 contains 13 residues. The germline CDR1 and CDR2 sequences are SQVTM and ANQGSEA. Trimming left V 5 bases short and J 2 bases short, with 11 bases between.

This chain connects TRBV18 to TRBJ2-2, with D possibly matching TRBD1 (6 bases). CDR1 is KGHSH, CDR2 LQKENI, per germline. V lost 6 bases to trimming and J lost 1 base, with 9 bases between them. This CDR3 is built from 14 residues. DNA of the CDR3: TGTGCCAGCTCCCAGACAGGGAACACCGGGGAGCTGTTTTTT. The encoded protein is CASSQTGNTGELFF.

J is TRBJ2-3 and V is TRBV18; D perhaps matches TRBD2 (5 bases). V gave up 2 bases and J gave up 1 base, with 7 bases separating them. The germline V gene encodes CDR1 KGHSH and CDR2 LQKENI. The CDR3 runs 14 residues. Here the CDR3 reads CASSPSRGTDTQYF. The CDR3 DNA follows: TGTGCCAGCTCACCATCGAGGGGCACAGATACGCAGTATTTT.

The chain joins TRBV7-9 to TRBJ2-1; 9 nucleotides line up with TRBD1. This CDR3 is built from 16 residues. V lost 1 base and J lost 9; bases outside the gene matches: 10. Germline-derived CDR1 and CDR2 are SEHNR and FQNEAQ (reference sequence). The CDR3, as DNA: TGTGCCAGCAGCTTAGGGGACAGGGTGGTTGATGCTGAGCAGTTCTTC. Amino acid sequence: CASSLGDRVVDAEQFF.

This sequence joins TRBV7-9 and TRBJ1-2; 7 positions agree with TRBD1. This CDR3 region has 13 residues. The J segment lost 4 bases and the V segment lost 4 bases, leaving 3 bases of the junction unmatched. Germline assignment: CDR1 SEHNR and CDR2 FQNEAQ (reference sequence). The CDR3 DNA follows: TGTGCCAGCAGCTCAGGGACAGCCTATGGCTACACCTTC. Translation gives CASSSGTAYGYTF.

The gene calls are TRBV10-1 and TRBJ2-1; 9 bases match TRBD1. Trimming took 3 bases from V and 5 from J; bases not matched to a gene: 2. The CDR3 extends over 14 amino acids. Germline V gene lookup returns CDR1 WNHNN and CDR2 SYGVQD (reference sequence). The CDR3 sequence: CASSDTGGNNEQFF. The CDR3 coding sequence is TGCGCCAGCAGTGATACAGGGGGCAACAATGAGCAGTTCTTC.

This clone was seen a handful of times. The chain carries TRBV6-5 and TRBJ1-2; tentative D call: TRBD1 (5 bases). The CDR3 loop spans 15 amino acids. CDR1 and CDR2 (germline): MNHEY, SVGAGI. V lost 6 bases, J lost 0 bases, and 14 bases lay in between. CDR3 amino acids: CASRLTRGANYGYTF. The CDR3 DNA sequence: TGTGCCAGCAGGTTGACTCGGGGGGCTAACTATGGCTACACCTTC.

V is TRBV27 and J is TRBJ2-7, with 14 bases lining up with TRBD2. Germline CDR1 reads MNHEY; CDR2 reads SMNVEV (reference sequence). The CDR3 contains 19 residues. Germline trimming cut 1 base from V and 3 bases from J; bases unmatched to any gene: 11. This CDR3 is CASSLYPGTSGSGVYEQYF. CDR3 bases: TGTGCCAGCAGTTTATATCCAGGGACTAGCGGGAGTGGGGTCTACGAGCAGTACTTC.

V usage is TRBV9 and J usage is TRBJ1-6, with 7 nucleotides matching TRBD1. Germline V gene lookup returns CDR1 SGDLS and CDR2 YYNGEE. The CDR3 is 15 residues long. Unmatched junction bases numbered 6, after V lost 4 bases and J lost 5 bases. The CDR3 is CASSTSTGNNSPLHF. DNA for the CDR3: TGTGCCAGCAGCACCTCGACAGGGAATAATTCACCCCTCCACTTT.

The chain couples TRBV28 to TRBJ1-3; the D is unclear. Per the germline V gene, CDR1 is MDHEN and CDR2 is SYDVKM. Trimming took off 3 bases at V and 0 bases at J, with 9 bases between the two ends. The CDR3 consists of 15 residues. This CDR3 is CASSFPGISGNTIYF. CDR3 nucleotides: TGTGCCAGCAGTTTTCCGGGGATCTCTGGAAACACCATATATTTT.

Notes on this clone: The sample carries other DNA sequences with the same CDR3. The J gene is TRBJ1-4, the V gene TRBV7-2; 9 nucleotides line up with TRBD1. Losses at the gene ends were 6 bases for V and 5 bases for J; bases not matched to a gene: 4. The CDR3 has 14 amino acids. Per germline, CDR1 SGHTA and CDR2 FQGNSA. In DNA form, the CDR3 reads TGTGCCAGCAGTCCGACAGGGGGGAATGAAAAACTGTTTTTT. The encoded protein is CASSPTGGNEKLFF.

The chain uses TRBV6-4 and TRBJ1-4; 9 bases line up with TRBD1. V shed 7 bases and J 10 bases; nucleotides not matched to a gene: 10. The CDR3 has 14 amino acids. Germline lookup yields CDR1 MRHNA and CDR2 SNTAGT. CDR3 sequence (DNA): TGTGCCAGCAAAATAGGGACAGGGTGGGGAAAACTGTTTTTT. This translates into CASKIGTGWGKLFF.

This chain uses TRBV2 with TRBJ1-5; a possible D gene is TRBD1 (5 bases). The V end was cut by 8 bases, the J end by 9 bases, with 14 bases between. The CDR3 contains 12 residues. Germline V gene lookup returns CDR1 SNHLY and CDR2 FYNNEI. The CDR3 sequence: CASGGEWVPQHF. CDR3 DNA: TGTGCCAGCGGGGGGGAATGGGTGCCCCAGCATTTT.

CDR3 sequence: CASSQEISFTDTQYF. For the CDR3, the DNA is TGTGCCAGCAGCCAAGAGATAAGCTTTACAGATACGCAGTATTTT. V and J are TRBV3-1 (or the pseudogene TRBV3-2) and TRBJ2-3; unclear D gene. The V end lost 0 bases, the J end lost 3 bases, and 10 bases lay between the germline ends. The CDR3 is 15 amino acids. Germline-derived CDR1 and CDR2 are LGHDT and YNNKEL (reference sequence).

The chain is built from TRBV12-3 or TRBV12-4 and TRBJ1-2; D gene ambiguous. There are 13 residues in the CDR3. V was shortened by 3 bases and J by 3 bases, with 8 bases between the two germline ends. CDR3 amino acids: CASSFEVDYGYTF. The CDR3 coding sequence is TGTGCCAGCAGTTTTGAGGTTGACTATGGCTACACCTTC.

The CDR3 spells CASGDRGQGTYEQYF. The CDR3 DNA reads as TGTGCCAGCGGGGACAGGGGGCAAGGCACCTACGAGCAGTACTTC. This chain joins TRBV6-5 and TRBJ2-7, with 12 bases that match TRBD1. Trimming at V came to 8 bases and at J to 2 bases, leaving 7 bases not matched to a gene. CDR3 length: 15 amino acids. Per germline, CDR1 MNHEY and CDR2 SVGAGI.

The chain couples TRBV14 to TRBJ2-3, with a weak D call TRBD2 (6 bases). Germline loops: CDR1 SGHDN, CDR2 FVKESK. Trimming removed 4 bases at V and 0 bases at J, with 14 bases between. CDR3 size: 16 residues. The CDR3 region is CASSRRGGSSTDTQYF. The CDR3 region has the DNA TGTGCCAGCAGCCGGCGGGGCGGCTCTAGCACAGATACGCAGTATTTT.

V and J are TRBV7-2 and TRBJ2-3, with D possibly matching TRBD2 (5 bases). Between the trimmed V and J ends, which lost 4 bases and 0 bases, there was a span of 11 bases. The germline gives CDR1 SGHTA, CDR2 FQGNSA. The CDR3 loop spans 15 amino acids. The CDR3 coding sequence is TGTGCCAGCAGCTCTACTCTAGCTAGCACAGATACGCAGTATTTT. As protein: CASSSTLASTDTQYF. The complete variable domain, with remaining parts taken from reference TRBV7-2 and TRBJ2-3, reads GAGVSQSPSNKVTEKGKDVELRCDPISGHTALYWYRQSLGQGLEFLIYFQGNSAPDKSGLPSDRFSAERTGGSVSTLTIQRTQQEDSAVYLCASSSTLASTDTQYFGPGTRLTVL.

The gene calls are TRBV29-1 and TRBJ2-7; D not resolved. With 4 bases removed from V and 2 bases from J, the gap between germline ends came to 9 bases. CDR3 size: 12 residues. Germline V gene sequence: CDR1 SQVTM, CDR2 ANQGSEA. The CDR3 spells CSVVASPYEQYF. CDR3 nucleotide sequence: TGCAGCGTTGTTGCGTCGCCCTACGAGCAGTACTTC.

CDR3 residues: CATSRHKQGNGEQYF. In DNA form, the CDR3 reads TGTGCCACCAGCAGACACAAACAGGGGAATGGGGAGCAGTACTTC. The V and J genes are TRBV15 and TRBJ2-7, with 7 bases that match TRBD1. There are 15 residues in the CDR3. Germline V gives CDR1 LNHNV, CDR2 YYDKDF (reference sequence). V lost 2 bases and J lost 7; bases outside the gene matches: 11.

V and J are TRBV12-3 or TRBV12-4 and TRBJ2-7; D possibly corresponds to TRBD2 (6 bases). Trimming removed 3 bases from V and 6 bases from J, with 6 bases in between. The CDR3 runs to 11 residues. The CDR3 sequence: CASSFGGEQYF. The CDR3 DNA is TGTGCCAGCAGTTTCGGGGGCGAGCAGTACTTC.

As concerns this clone: The same CDR3 is also encoded by other DNA sequences in this sample. The chain combines TRBV3-1 (or the pseudogene TRBV3-2) with TRBJ1-6; TRBD1 matches 9 bases. This CDR3 comprises 14 residues. Germline V gene lookup returns CDR1 LGHDT and CDR2 YNNKEL (reference sequence). With 4 bases clipped from V and 7 bases from J, the junction kept 2 bases outside the gene matches. The CDR3 DNA is TGTGCCAGCAGCCGGGGACAGGGCAATTCACCCCTCCACTTT. It translates to CASSRGQGNSPLHF.

The CDR3 DNA follows: TGTGCCAGTACCGGCGGTACCACGTACACTGAAGCTTTCTTT. Translating it yields CASTGGTTYTEAFF. This sequence joins TRBV19 and TRBJ1-1, with D unresolved. This CDR3 is 14 amino acids long. CDR1 and CDR2 from the germline V gene are LNHDA and SQIVND (reference sequence). Trimming cost V 7 bases and J 3 bases, with 15 bases left between them.

This clone was picked up one time. The chain employs TRBV6-5 and TRBJ1-2; maybe TRBD1 (5 bases). The V gene lost 8 bases and the J gene lost 5 bases, with 15 bases spanning the gap. The CDR3 totals 13 residues. CDR1 is MNHEY and CDR2 is SVGAGI in the germline V gene. This chain's CDR3 is CASVGGVDYGYTF. CDR3 DNA sequence: TGTGCCAGCGTGGGGGGGGTCGATTATGGCTACACCTTC.

In DNA form, the CDR3 reads TGTGCCAGCAGCTTAAGGTGGCAGGACCAAGAGACCCAGTACTTC. Its translation is CASSLRWQDQETQYF. V gene TRBV11-2 combines with J gene TRBJ2-5; no firm D call. Deletions cut 2 bases from V and 0 bases from J, with 10 bases between. Germline lookup yields CDR1 SGHAT and CDR2 FQNNGV. This CDR3 has 15 residues.

This chain joins TRBV6-2 or TRBV6-3 and TRBJ2-7; D possibly corresponds to TRBD1 (6 bases). CDR1 and CDR2 (germline): MNHEY, SVGEGT. V was shortened by 6 bases and J by 3 bases, with 15 bases between the two germline ends. The CDR3 runs to 14 residues. CDR3 amino acids: CASSTPFRGYEQYF. CDR3 in DNA: TGTGCCAGCAGCACACCATTCAGGGGCTACGAGCAGTACTTC.

The chain uses TRBV7-9 and TRBJ2-1, with D possibly matching TRBD2 (5 bases). The CDR3 is 14 amino acids. Trimming left V 1 base short and J 10 bases short, with 14 bases between. CDR1 SEHNR and CDR2 FQNEAQ come from the germline V gene (reference sequence). The CDR3 DNA sequence: TGTGCCAGCAGCTTAGGTGGGCTAGCAGGCGAGCAGTTCTTC. Its protein product is CASSLGGLAGEQFF.

This clone was counted between two and nine times. The chain links TRBV30 to TRBJ1-5; TRBD1 matches at 7 bases. Per germline, CDR1 GTSNPN and CDR2 SVGIG (reference sequence). The CDR3 is 14 amino acids. J lost 0 bases, V lost 1 base, and 0 bases had no gene match. The CDR3 DNA reads as TGTGCCTGGAGTGACAGGGGTAGCAATCAGCCCCAGCATTTT. This encodes CAWSDRGSNQPQHF.

Only a few counts were recorded for this clone. V and J are TRBV28 and TRBJ2-2; 12 bases match TRBD2. J was trimmed by 5 bases and V by 2 bases; bases with no gene match: 9. The CDR3 is 18 residues long. Germline V gene lookup returns CDR1 MDHEN and CDR2 SYDVKM. CDR3 nucleotides: TGTGCCAGCAGTTTAAGGTGGACTAGCGGGATTCAGACCGGGGAGCTGTTTTTT. Protein sequence: CASSLRWTSGIQTGELFF.